The 32 T cell receptor beta chains below come from one sample, sequenced in a study of OX40 agonist ivuxolimab in advanced cancers. The repertoire was sequenced with immunoSEQ multiplex PCR; TCRdb's copy has only in-frame clones and lacks some. Among 60,000 to 100,000 clones listed, around 92% were seen once. The specimen was CD4+ or CD8+ T cells sorted from blood, collected in a trial of the OX40 agonist ivuxolimab. All receptors derive from an adult with an advanced solid tumor such as melanoma, head and neck, liver or kidney cancer.

This chain links TRBV6-1 with TRBJ1-1, with unresolved D. The CDR3 length is 15 residues. Trimming took off 3 bases at V and 3 bases at J, with 14 bases between the two ends. From germline, CDR1 is MNHNS and CDR2 SASEGT. The CDR3: CASSDWAQVDTEAFF. CDR3 coding DNA: TGTGCCAGCAGTGACTGGGCGCAGGTCGACACTGAAGCTTTCTTT.

This rearrangement joins TRBV19 to TRBJ1-1; unclear D gene. V was trimmed by 9 bases and J by 1 base, leaving 9 bases between them. CDR3 length: 12 residues. Germline-derived CDR1 and CDR2 are LNHDA and SQIVND (reference sequence). In nucleotides, the CDR3 is TGTGCCAGCTCAGGAGCGAACACTGAAGCTTTCTTT. This gives the protein CASSGANTEAFF.

Only one count was recorded for this clone. The chain is built from TRBV6-5 and TRBJ2-2; a weak D match, TRBD1 (6 bases). This CDR3 region has 15 residues. V was cut by 4 bases and J by 2 bases, with 11 bases left in between. CDR1 MNHEY and CDR2 SVGAGI come from the germline V gene. The CDR3, as DNA: TGTGCCAGCAGTTGGGACACTGTAAACACCGGGGAGCTGTTTTTT. Protein sequence: CASSWDTVNTGELFF.

The chain recombines TRBV10-3 with TRBJ2-5; 7 bases align to TRBD1. The V and J ends lost 5 bases and 4 bases, in that order; junction bases with no gene match: 7. Per the germline V gene, CDR1 is ENHRY and CDR2 is SYGVKD. The CDR3 extends over 14 amino acids. CDR3 residues: CAISSGTDRETQYF. The DNA for the CDR3 is TGTGCCATCAGTTCCGGGACAGACAGAGAGACCCAGTACTTC.

The chain employs TRBV30 and TRBJ1-5; TRBD1 is a possible D gene (6 bases). V was clipped by 0 bases and J by 7 bases, with 10 bases between them. This CDR3 comprises 13 residues. Germline V gene sequence: CDR1 GTSNPN, CDR2 SVGIG (reference sequence). This chain's CDR3 is CAWSVRGGQPQHF. The CDR3 DNA follows: TGTGCCTGGAGTGTCAGGGGTGGGCAGCCCCAGCATTTT. Full variable domain (outside the CDR3, taken from reference TRBV30 and TRBJ1-5): SQTIHQWPATLVQPVGSPLSLECTVEGTSNPNLYWYRQAAGRGLQLLFYSVGIGQISSEVPQNLSASRPQDRQFILSSKKLLLSDSGFYLCAWSVRGGQPQHFGDGTRLSIL.

This sequence joins TRBV10-3 and TRBJ1-3; no reliable D call. V was pared by 0 bases and J by 2 bases, with 17 bases between. CDR1 is ENHRY, CDR2 SYGVKD, per germline. The CDR3 runs to 18 residues. This CDR3 reads CAISESRFGDKAGNTIYF. The CDR3 bases are TGTGCCATCAGTGAGTCGAGGTTTGGGGATAAGGCTGGAAACACCATATATTTT.

The chain recombines TRBV19 with TRBJ1-5; 9 bases are shared with TRBD1. The germline V gene encodes CDR1 LNHDA and CDR2 SQIVND (reference sequence). The CDR3 is 15 residues long. Trimming at V came to 4 bases and at J to 5 bases, leaving 6 bases not matched to a gene. Here the CDR3 reads CASSTRQGGDQPQHF. The CDR3 DNA reads as TGTGCCAGTAGTACTCGACAGGGGGGCGATCAGCCCCAGCATTTT.

The chain links TRBV2 to TRBJ2-1; no firm D call. In germline, CDR1 is SNHLY, CDR2 FYNNEI. V dropped 6 bases and J dropped 0 bases, with 9 bases sitting between them. CDR3 length: 14 residues. In nucleotides, the CDR3 is TGTGCCAGCAGAGACCTTAGCTCCTACAATGAGCAGTTCTTC. Protein product: CASRDLSSYNEQFF.

This clone was counted a single time. The V call is TRBV2, the J call TRBJ2-3, with D perhaps TRBD1 (5 bases). Germline V lookup: CDR1 SNHLY, CDR2 FYNNEI. Trimming stripped 3 bases from V and 7 bases from J, with 17 bases between. The CDR3 spans 15 residues. CDR3 in amino acids: CASSEGQGSGYTQYF. Written as DNA, the CDR3 is TGTGCCAGCAGTGAGGGGCAGGGTTCAGGGTATACGCAGTATTTT.

The chain uses TRBV30 and TRBJ2-2; 9 bases agree with TRBD2. With V trimmed by 2 bases and J by 8 bases, 12 bases remained unmatched. This CDR3 comprises 16 residues. Germline assignment: CDR1 GTSNPN and CDR2 SVGIG (reference sequence). Here the CDR3 DNA reads TGTGCCTGGAGTTTCCGTAGGGGACTAGCTGGGGGGGAGCTGTTTTTT. This codes for CAWSFRRGLAGGELFF. Based on the CDR3 plus reference TRBV30 and TRBJ2-2, the full variable domain is SQTIHQWPATLVQPVGSPLSLECTVEGTSNPNLYWYRQAAGRGLQLLFYSVGIGQISSEVPQNLSASRPQDRQFILSSKKLLLSDSGFYLCAWSFRRGLAGGELFFGEGSRLTVL.

As regards this clone: The junction departs from the called germline gene at one end, perhaps through a read error. The gene calls are TRBV7-7 and TRBJ2-7, with D perhaps being TRBD1 or TRBD2 (5 bases each). Germline lookup yields CDR1 SSHAT and CDR2 FNYEAQ (reference sequence). The CDR3 extends over 16 amino acids. The CDR3 sequence is CASSLVEGTVRGKQYF. The CDR3 nucleotides read TGTGCTAGCAGCTTAGTTGAAGGGACCGTCCGGGGCAAGCAGTACTTC.

This chain uses TRBV7-2 with TRBJ2-7; D ambiguous. Germline V gives CDR1 SGHTA, CDR2 FQGNSA. The ends were cut back, 3 bases at V and 3 bases at J, with 12 bases in the middle. This CDR3 has 14 residues. The CDR3 coding sequence is TGTGCCAGCAGCTTCCGGACGGACGGCTACGAGCAGTACTTC. Amino acids: CASSFRTDGYEQYF.

This chain joins TRBV28 and TRBJ1-1; D remains ambiguous. Germline-derived CDR1 and CDR2 are MDHEN and SYDVKM. The CDR3 extends over 18 amino acids. V was shortened by 6 bases and J by 4 bases, with 27 bases between the two germline ends. CDR3: CASSPRLRTGGLGTEAFF. The CDR3 DNA reads as TGTGCCAGCAGCCCAAGACTTAGGACGGGCGGCTTGGGCACTGAAGCTTTCTTT. Together with reference TRBV28 and TRBJ1-1, the CDR3 gives the full variable domain: DVKVTQSSRYLVKRTGEKVFLECVQDMDHENMFWYRQDPGLGLRLIYFSYDVKMKEKGDIPEGYSVSREKKERFSLILESASTNQTSMYLCASSPRLRTGGLGTEAFFGQGTRLTVV.

The genes are TRBV7-8 and TRBJ2-6, with 9 bases identical to TRBD2. In germline, CDR1 is SGHVS, CDR2 FQNEAQ. CDR3 length: 17 residues. With 6 bases clipped from V and 4 bases from J, the junction kept 10 bases outside the gene matches. The CDR3 region is CASRSLAGVPGANVLTF. As DNA, the CDR3 is TGTGCCAGCAGATCTTTAGCGGGAGTGCCCGGGGCCAACGTCCTGACTTTC.

The genes are TRBV28 and TRBJ2-1; 9 bases map to TRBD2. Trimming took 10 bases from V and 12 from J; bases not matched to a gene: 13. CDR3 size: 13 residues. Germline V gives CDR1 MDHEN, CDR2 SYDVKM. CDR3 in DNA: TGTGCCATCCCGGAGGCGGGAGGGGCGGGGCAGTTCTTC. Translation gives CAIPEAGGAGQFF.

The chain joins TRBV10-1 to TRBJ2-6; D could derive from TRBD1 or TRBD2 (6 bases each). There are 18 residues in the CDR3. The germline V gene encodes CDR1 WNHNN and CDR2 SYGVQD (reference sequence). The V and J ends lost 5 bases and 0 bases respectively, with 17 bases between them. CDR3 nucleotide sequence: TGCGCCAGCAGTATGGGGGCGGGACGACGCTCTGGGGCCAACGTCCTGACTTTC. It specifies CASSMGAGRRSGANVLTF.

The chain couples TRBV2 to TRBJ1-2; TRBD1 might be the D (5 bases). Germline loops: CDR1 SNHLY, CDR2 FYNNEI. The length of the CDR3 is 11 residues. The V end was cut by 7 bases, the J end by 5 bases, with 8 bases between. The CDR3 DNA reads TGTGCCAGCACCAGGGTTTATGGCTACACCTTC. Amino acid sequence: CASTRVYGYTF.

The chain has TRBV9 and TRBJ2-1; TRBD2 matches at 8 bases. The ends lost 4 bases at V and 2 bases at J; junction bases unmatched: 5. Germline CDR1 is SGDLS and CDR2 is YYNGEE. This CDR3 spans 15 amino acids. Here the CDR3 reads CASSPKLAAYNEQFF. In DNA, the CDR3 is TGTGCCAGCAGCCCGAAACTAGCGGCCTACAATGAGCAGTTCTTC.

CDR3 nucleotide sequence: TGTGCCAGTAGTAAAGGGCCCGGGACGGCGGATACGCAGTATTTT. Its protein is CASSKGPGTADTQYF. The rearrangement links TRBV19 to TRBJ2-3; perhaps D is TRBD1 or TRBD2 (5 bases each). With 4 bases removed from V and 6 bases from J, the gap between germline ends came to 17 bases. The germline CDR1 and CDR2 sequences are LNHDA and SQIVND (reference sequence). The CDR3 extends over 15 amino acids.

The J gene is TRBJ2-1, the V gene TRBV30, with TRBD2 matching 7 bases. J lost 1 base, V lost 0 bases, and 6 bases had no gene match. The CDR3 sequence is 16 residues long. Germline loops: CDR1 GTSNPN, CDR2 SVGIG (reference sequence). CDR3 loop: CAWSVTGGVSYNEQFF. CDR3 bases: TGTGCCTGGAGTGTTACGGGAGGAGTGTCCTACAATGAGCAGTTCTTC.

The chain recombines TRBV4-1 with TRBJ2-5; the match to TRBD2 covers 9 bases. Germline lookup yields CDR1 MGHRA and CDR2 YSYEKL. J gave up 5 bases and V 8 bases, and 12 bases lay outside the gene matches. The CDR3 runs to 15 residues. Written as DNA, the CDR3 is TGCGCCAGCCGACCGACGGGACTAGCTGGGGAGACCCAGTACTTC. It is translated as CASRPTGLAGETQYF.

The genes are TRBV11-1 and TRBJ2-1, with D maybe TRBD2 (5 bases). Trimming took 1 base from V and 7 from J, leaving 8 bases between them. The V gene's germline CDR1 is SGHAT and CDR2 FQDESV (reference sequence). The length of the CDR3 is 13 residues. The DNA for the CDR3 is TGTGCCAGCAGCTTAGACCGAGGGAATGAGCAGTTCTTC. Protein sequence: CASSLDRGNEQFF.

The chain joins TRBV7-2 to TRBJ1-2; TRBD1 is a possible D gene (6 bases). Germline CDR1 and CDR2: SGHTA and FQGNSA. The V end was cut by 2 bases, the J end by 2 bases, with 15 bases between. The length of the CDR3 is 16 residues. This CDR3 is CASSLTTSTGNYGYTF. The CDR3 DNA follows: TGTGCCAGCAGCTTAACTACATCGACAGGCAACTATGGCTACACCTTC.

The chain uses TRBV6-6 and TRBJ2-7; possible D gene TRBD2, 5 bases. Trimming took 6 bases from V and 2 from J, leaving 11 bases between them. CDR3 length equals 13 residues. Germline lookup yields CDR1 MNHNY and CDR2 SVGAGI (reference sequence). The chain's CDR3 is CASRAEAAYEQYF. Written as DNA, the CDR3 is TGTGCCAGCAGGGCGGAGGCCGCCTACGAGCAGTACTTC.

This clone was recorded once. The genes are TRBV5-1 and TRBJ1-5; 7 positions agree with TRBD1. This CDR3 is built from 18 residues. J was trimmed by 0 bases and V by 0 bases; bases with no gene match: 9. CDR1 and CDR2 (germline): SGHRS, YFSETQ. The CDR3 DNA reads as TGCGCCAGCAGCTTGGATAACAGGGGCAAATATAGCAATCAGCCCCAGCATTTT. The encoded protein is CASSLDNRGKYSNQPQHF.

This chain joins TRBV15 and TRBJ2-5; D gene unclear. The CDR3 runs 14 residues. Germline-derived CDR1 and CDR2 are LNHNV and YYDKDF (reference sequence). Trimming removed 0 bases from V and 4 bases from J, with 9 bases in between. CDR3 amino acids: CATSRDLRRETQYF. The CDR3 DNA reads TGTGCCACCAGCAGAGATCTGAGGAGAGAGACCCAGTACTTC.

V is TRBV15 and J is TRBJ1-5; D not certain. The CDR3 sequence is 13 residues long. The V gene's germline CDR1 is LNHNV and CDR2 YYDKDF (reference sequence). The V end lost 0 bases, the J end lost 4 bases, and 4 bases lay between the germline ends. Here the CDR3 reads CATSRERNQPQHF. The CDR3 region has the DNA TGTGCCACCAGCAGAGAGAGAAATCAGCCCCAGCATTTT.

The genes are TRBV7-9 and TRBJ2-7; D may be TRBD2 (6 bases). The CDR3 consists of 15 residues. Germline-derived CDR1 and CDR2 are SEHNR and FQNEAQ (reference sequence). The ends were cut back, 1 base at V and 6 bases at J, with 16 bases in the middle. The CDR3 DNA reads TGTGCCAGCAGCTTAGTCGGAGGGGTTATAGGCGAGCAGTACTTC. This encodes CASSLVGGVIGEQYF.

The chain links TRBV11-3 to TRBJ2-7; TRBD1 might be the D (5 bases). The ends were cut back, 5 bases at V and 2 bases at J, with 13 bases in the middle. The germline V gene has CDR1 SGHNT and CDR2 YENEEA. This CDR3 has 14 residues. CDR3 bases: TGTGCCAGCAGCCAAATTCAGGGTCCCTACGAGCAGTACTTC. Its protein product is CASSQIQGPYEQYF.

V usage is TRBV6-1 and J usage is TRBJ1-3; D not certain. V was trimmed by 8 bases and J by 0 bases, leaving 5 bases between them. The CDR3 is made up of 12 amino acids. The germline CDR1 and CDR2 sequences are MNHNS and SASEGT. CDR3 DNA: TGTGCCAGCCGCAGCTCTGGAAACACCATATATTTT. Translation gives CASRSSGNTIYF.

This clone appeared once. The CDR3 reads CASSLARGEQFF. The CDR3, as DNA: TGTGCCAGCAGCTTAGCGCGTGGCGAGCAGTTCTTC. V is TRBV7-6 and J is TRBJ2-1; D is unresolved. V dropped 0 bases and J dropped 10 bases, with 7 bases sitting between them. CDR3 length equals 12 residues. From germline, CDR1 is SGHVS and CDR2 FNYEAQ.

The J gene is TRBJ1-3, the V gene TRBV5-4; 8 bases fit TRBD1. There are 17 residues in the CDR3. V lost 3 bases to trimming and J lost 2 bases; unmatched junction nucleotides: 10. Germline V gene sequence: CDR1 SGHNT, CDR2 YYREEE (reference sequence). CDR3 sequence reads: CASSWAQGAQAGNTIYF. Written as DNA, the CDR3 is TGTGCCAGCAGCTGGGCCCAGGGGGCTCAGGCTGGAAACACCATATATTTT.